Shown below are 13 T cell receptor beta chains from a single sample sequenced in a study of human thymus T cells. Corrective heart surgery yielded resections, and these provided the thymus tissue. Repertoires were generated with immunoSEQ multiplex PCR, while TCRdb's copy carries only in-frame clones and drops some. The repertoire holds tens of thousands of clones, with 95% as singletons. The source material was thymus tissue. The receptor source for this set is a girl under two years old with a congenital heart defect but otherwise immunologically healthy.

The V call is TRBV5-6, the J call TRBJ2-1, with 11 bases lining up with TRBD2. Losses at the gene ends were 4 bases for V and 7 bases for J; bases not matched to a gene: 10. CDR1 is SGHDT and CDR2 is YYEEEE in the germline V gene. The CDR3 runs to 16 residues. The CDR3, as DNA: TGTGCCAGCAGCCGAACTTTAGCGGGAGGGTTTAATGAGCAGTTCTTC. Translating gives CASSRTLAGGFNEQFF.

This chain connects TRBV12-5 to TRBJ1-5; the D gene is possibly TRBD1 (5 bases). The CDR3 is 15 amino acids. Germline V gives CDR1 LGHNT, CDR2 FRNRAP. The ends were cut back, 6 bases at V and 2 bases at J, with 14 bases in the middle. Here the CDR3 reads CASGSSGFGNQPQHF. The CDR3 bases are TGTGCTAGTGGCTCATCAGGGTTTGGCAATCAGCCCCAGCATTTT.

J is TRBJ1-3 and V is TRBV25-1, with a possible D match to TRBD1 (6 bases). The germline CDR1 and CDR2 sequences are MGHDK and SYGVNS. Trimming took 3 bases from V and 0 from J, leaving 12 bases between them. This CDR3 is built from 16 residues. CDR3 coding DNA: TGTGCCAGCAGTGACCTGGACAGCAACTCTGGAAACACCATATATTTT. Protein sequence: CASSDLDSNSGNTIYF.

The chain recombines TRBV9 with TRBJ2-1, with 9 bases matching TRBD2. The CDR3 has 15 residues. Germline CDR1 reads SGDLS; CDR2 reads YYNGEE. V was pared by 2 bases and J by 6 bases, with 6 bases of the junction left unmatched. Here the CDR3 DNA reads TGTGCCAGCAGCGTTAGCGGGAGTGGAGGCAATGAGCAGTTCTTC. Translation gives CASSVSGSGGNEQFF.

The gene calls are TRBV7-2 and TRBJ2-5; no definite D call. Trimming took off 4 bases at V and 2 bases at J, with 8 bases between the two ends. The CDR3 sequence is 13 residues long. CDR1 is SGHTA, CDR2 FQGNSA, per germline. The chain's CDR3 is CASSYGVQETQYF. In DNA, the CDR3 is TGTGCCAGCAGCTATGGAGTACAAGAGACCCAGTACTTC.

The V call is TRBV7-2, the J call TRBJ2-5, with 9 nucleotides matching TRBD2. The CDR3 extends over 19 amino acids. Germline-derived CDR1 and CDR2 are SGHTA and FQGNSA. Trimming removed 2 bases from V and 5 bases from J; junction bases left unmatched: 18. As DNA, the CDR3 is TGTGCCAGCAGCTTATCAGGCAGGCGGGAGGGCCCGGGGAAGGAGACCCAGTACTTC. This gives the protein CASSLSGRREGPGKETQYF.

The chain joins TRBV7-6 to TRBJ2-7; D is uncertain. CDR1 and CDR2 (germline): SGHVS, FNYEAQ. V lost 1 base and J 3 bases, leaving 22 bases between the germline ends. CDR3 length: 18 residues. The CDR3 DNA reads as TGTGCCAGCAGCTTAGAGCGAAAGGGCGCATTAAAGGGCTACGAGCAGTACTTC. Its translation: CASSLERKGALKGYEQYF.

V gene TRBV19 combines with J gene TRBJ2-1; D tentatively reads TRBD1 or TRBD2 (5 bases each). This CDR3 has 15 residues. Germline V gene data show CDR1 as LNHDA and CDR2 as SQIVND (reference sequence). V lost 5 bases and J 9 bases, leaving 20 bases between the germline ends. DNA of the CDR3: TGTGCCAGTAGTCCTCAAAAAAGGGGACCGGCTGAGCAGTTCTTC. Amino acids: CASSPQKRGPAEQFF.

The chain uses TRBV28 and TRBJ1-5; TRBD1 matches at 8 bases. V shed 6 bases, J shed 2 bases, and the junction held 12 bases outside the gene matches. This CDR3 spans 17 amino acids. In germline, CDR1 is MDHEN, CDR2 SYDVKM. CDR3 sequence reads: CASSPGQGSFRNQPQHF. In nucleotides, the CDR3 is TGTGCCAGCAGCCCAGGACAGGGTAGTTTTCGCAATCAGCCCCAGCATTTT.

The chain is built from TRBV27 and TRBJ1-1; 9 bases map to TRBD1. This CDR3 comprises 19 residues. Germline CDR1 and CDR2: MNHEY and SMNVEV (reference sequence). V was clipped by 0 bases and J by 0 bases; unmatched bases: 11. The DNA for the CDR3 is TGTGCCAGCAGTTTATCGCTCTTGGGGACAGGGCCCTTGAACACTGAAGCTTTCTTT. Translation gives CASSLSLLGTGPLNTEAFF.

The CDR3, as DNA: TGTGCCATCAGTGAACCCGGGACAGGGCCAGGGGATACGCAGTATTTT. Translated, it gives CAISEPGTGPGDTQYF. The chain uses TRBV10-3 and TRBJ2-3; TRBD1 agrees at 9 bases. The CDR3 is 16 amino acids. Germline CDR1 is ENHRY and CDR2 is SYGVKD. The trim removed 3 bases at V and 6 bases at J, leaving 10 bases unmatched.

The chain recombines TRBV27 with TRBJ2-7, with 10 bases fitting TRBD2. Germline loops: CDR1 MNHEY, CDR2 SMNVEV (reference sequence). The CDR3 sequence is 15 residues long. The junction had 7 bases not matched to a gene; V was cut back by 6 bases and J by 2 bases. In DNA form, the CDR3 reads TGTGCCAGCAGGATAGCGGGAGGTATGACCTACGAGCAGTACTTC. Protein product: CASRIAGGMTYEQYF.

This clone was observed once. V gene TRBV14 combines with J gene TRBJ1-3, with D hard to call. CDR1 is SGHDN, CDR2 FVKESK, per germline. V was cut by 1 base and J by 4 bases, with 14 bases left in between. The CDR3 totals 16 residues. CDR3 nucleotide sequence: TGTGCCAGCAGCCAAGTCGAAGGGAATCTGGGAAACACCATATATTTT. This sequence encodes CASSQVEGNLGNTIYF. Full variable domain (remainder filled in from reference TRBV14 and TRBJ1-3): EAGVTQFPSHSVIEKGQTVTLRCDPISGHDNLYWYRRVMGKEIKFLLHFVKESKQDESGMPNNRFLAERTGGTYSTLKVQPAELEDSGVYFCASSQVEGNLGNTIYFGEGSWLTVV.